The 8 T cell receptor beta chains in this list originate from one sample, sequenced in a study of cytomegalovirus exposure and HLA in healthy donors. Data came from immunoSEQ multiplex PCR; TCRdb stores just in-frame clones and leaves some out. The sample carries over 85,000 clones, less than 95% recorded once. Sequencing was carried out using PBMCs. Source of these receptors: a woman between 18 and 29 years old in good health and CMV-seronegative.

The chain is built from TRBV10-3 and TRBJ1-3, with a possible D match to TRBD1 (5 bases). The germline gives CDR1 ENHRY, CDR2 SYGVKD. With 3 bases removed from V and 4 bases from J, the gap between germline ends came to 10 bases. The CDR3 totals 14 residues. The CDR3: CAISDGGTGNTIYF. The CDR3 DNA sequence: TGTGCCATCAGTGACGGGGGGACGGGAAACACCATATATTTT.

This rearrangement joins TRBV30 to TRBJ1-3, with TRBD1 matching over 9 bases. Per the germline V gene, CDR1 is GTSNPN and CDR2 is SVGIG (reference sequence). The CDR3 runs to 17 residues. Trimming took 0 bases from V and 1 from J; bases not matched to a gene: 7. The CDR3 loop reads CAWSVLGQGQSGNTIYF. The CDR3 region has the DNA TGTGCCTGGAGTGTATTGGGACAGGGACAGTCTGGAAACACCATATATTTT.

The chain combines TRBV6-5 with TRBJ2-7; 7 bases match TRBD2. There are 14 residues in the CDR3. J lost 6 bases, V lost 5 bases, and 10 bases had no gene match. The V gene's germline CDR1 is MNHEY and CDR2 SVGAGI. The CDR3 region has the DNA TGTGCCAGCAGTCTTACTAGCGTCTTAGTCGAGCAGTACTTC. This codes for CASSLTSVLVEQYF.

This rearrangement joins TRBV7-2 to TRBJ2-3; D unclear. V shed 5 bases and J shed 6 bases, with 9 bases lying between them. The germline V gene has CDR1 SGHTA and CDR2 FQGNSA. The length of the CDR3 is 12 residues. The CDR3 DNA reads as TGTGCCAGCAGCCCGCAACTGGATACGCAGTATTTT. It specifies CASSPQLDTQYF.

CDR3 bases: TGCGCCAGCAGCTTGGCCTCGGGGGGTATATACAATGAGCAGTTCTTC. Translation gives CASSLASGGIYNEQFF. This chain joins TRBV5-1 and TRBJ2-1; TRBD2 matches 7 bases. This CDR3 is 16 amino acids long. V trimming: 0 bases; J trimming: 4 bases; junction bases outside the gene matches: 7. Germline CDR1 and CDR2: SGHRS and YFSETQ.

This sequence joins TRBV6-1 and TRBJ2-1; D is undetermined. The CDR3 runs to 12 residues. Per the germline V gene, CDR1 is MNHNS and CDR2 is SASEGT. Deletions cut 4 bases from V and 4 bases from J, with 5 bases between. The CDR3 region has the DNA TGTGCCAGCAGTGCCCAGTACAATGAGCAGTTCTTC. Its translation is CASSAQYNEQFF.

The chain carries TRBV9 and TRBJ2-7; 7 bases fit TRBD1. The J segment lost 2 bases and the V segment lost 3 bases, leaving 5 bases of the junction unmatched. Germline loops: CDR1 SGDLS, CDR2 YYNGEE. The CDR3 runs 14 residues. The CDR3 nucleotides are TGTGCCAGCAGCGCAGAAACAGGGGCCTACGAGCAGTACTTC. Encoded protein: CASSAETGAYEQYF.

The CDR3 spells CASSASTGGPYNEQFF. CDR3 nucleotides: TGTGCCAGCAGCGCCTCGACAGGGGGACCCTACAATGAGCAGTTCTTC. The chain links TRBV9 to TRBJ2-1, with 9 bases fitting TRBD1. J was trimmed by 2 bases and V by 3 bases; bases with no gene match: 6. Germline lookup yields CDR1 SGDLS and CDR2 YYNGEE. This CDR3 has 16 amino acids.